This TCR beta chain was identified during a study of blood T cell repertoires in COVID-19. This clone was seen a handful of times. Profiling relied on immunoSEQ multiplex PCR, and the TCRdb table lists in-frame clones only, not all of them. Here the sample spans some 50,000 clones, roughly 83% being singletons. With 1 base removed from V and 1 base from J, the gap between germline ends came to 10 bases. CDR3 length: 15 amino acids. CDR1 MNHEY and CDR2 SMNVEV come from the germline V gene (reference sequence). This receptor was taken from a man between 65 and 85 years old with acute or convalescent COVID-19. Sequencing used peripheral blood. V and J are TRBV27 and TRBJ1-1, with D possibly being TRBD1 (5 bases). The CDR3 sequence: CASSLYAGGNTEAFF. The CDR3 nucleotides are TGTGCCAGCAGTTTATATGCCGGGGGGAACACTGAAGCTTTCTTT.